Listed below are T cell receptor beta chains from one sample, sequenced in a study of shared clonotypes between healthy human individuals. Libraries were prepared by immunoSEQ multiplex PCR; TCRdb keeps only in-frame clonotypes and omits some of them. The data show more than 1,200,000 clones, around 98.5% seen once. Source material: naive CD4+ T cells sorted from blood. The receptor source for this set is a man aged 25-45 years in good health. Each CDR3 is given with its conserved first and last residue. Fields, in order: clone size, J gene, CDR3 length, V gene, D gene, CDR3 protein, CDR3 DNA. The D gene is left open where the match is weak. Some rows mark clone size as missing; the rest say once, few, many or name a class of expanded clone.

-	TRBJ2-5	13	TRBV7-7	-	CASSLGTLETQYF	TGTGCTAGCAGCTTAGGTACCCTGGAGACCCAGTACTTC
-	TRBJ1-1	17	TRBV4-1	-	CASSQGFLGGLSAEAFF	TGCGCCAGCAGCCAAGGGTTTCTCGGGGGGCTTAGCGCTGAAGCTTTCTTT
-	TRBJ2-5	13	TRBV25-1	-	CASSEWGVETQYF	TGTGCCAGCAGTGAATGGGGGGTGGAGACCCAGTACTTC
-	TRBJ2-7	16	TRBV5-4	-	CASSLGPRDGYYEQYF	TGTGCCAGCAGTTTGGGCCCAAGGGACGGATACTACGAGCAGTACTTC
-	TRBJ1-1	13	TRBV19	-	CASSSLVGSEAFF	TGTGCCAGTAGTTCCCTAGTGGGGTCTGAAGCTTTCTTT
-	TRBJ2-5	15	TRBV5-1	TRBD2	CASSPTGLEGETQYF	TGCGCCAGCAGCCCAACGGGACTAGAGGGGGAGACCCAGTACTTC
once	TRBJ2-1	16	TRBV7-2	TRBD2	CASSLAGTSGFNEQFF	TGTGCCAGCAGCTTAGCCGGGACTAGCGGATTTAATGAGCAGTTCTTC
once	TRBJ1-2	14	TRBV28	-	CASSSPGGVYGYTF	TGTGCCAGCAGTAGCCCGGGGGGCGTCTATGGCTACACCTTC
-	TRBJ1-2	13	TRBV7-2	TRBD1	CASSLNRGDGYTF	TGTGCCAGCAGCTTAAACAGGGGGGATGGCTACACCTTC
-	TRBJ2-1	14	TRBV5-6	TRBD1	CASSLQGFHNEQFF	TGTGCCAGCAGCTTACAGGGGTTCCACAATGAGCAGTTCTTC
-	TRBJ1-2	11	TRBV19	-	CASSWNYGYTF	TGTGCCAGTAGTTGGAACTATGGCTACACCTTC
-	TRBJ1-2	15	TRBV28	-	CASSSLLIGFDGYTF	TGTGCCAGCAGTTCCTTGCTAATTGGCTTTGATGGCTACACCTTC
-	TRBJ2-7	14	TRBV28	TRBD2	CASSFGTSLYEQYF	TGTGCCAGCAGTTTCGGGACTAGTCTTTACGAGCAGTACTTC
once	TRBJ1-5	16	TRBV5-6	TRBD1	CASSSWTGTFGQPQHF	TGTGCCAGCAGCTCCTGGACAGGGACCTTCGGTCAGCCCCAGCATTTT
once	TRBJ1-1	14	TRBV7-2	-	CASSTRSGGTEAFF	TGTGCCAGCAGCACCCGGAGCGGTGGCACTGAAGCTTTCTTT
-	TRBJ1-5	14	TRBV19	TRBD1	CATFPRGGNQPQHF	TGTGCCACCTTCCCCAGGGGGGGAAATCAGCCCCAGCATTTT
-	TRBJ1-5	15	TRBV30	-	CAWSVGLGSNQPQHF	TGTGCCTGGAGTGTAGGTTTGGGAAGCAATCAGCCCCAGCATTTT
-	TRBJ2-7	14	TRBV7-7	TRBD1	CASSSGQGSYEQYF	TGTGCCAGCAGCTCGGGACAGGGCTCCTACGAGCAGTACTTC
-	TRBJ2-7	14	TRBV2	-	CASSEEGTGNEQYF	TGTGCCAGCAGTGAAGAAGGGACGGGAAACGAGCAGTACTTC
-	TRBJ2-4	16	TRBV18	TRBD2	CASSLTSGGIGNIQYF	TGTGCCAGCTCGCTGACTAGCGGGGGAATCGGGAACATTCAGTACTTC
once	TRBJ2-7	15	TRBV7-6	-	CASSLGSGQGDEQYF	TGTGCCAGCAGCTTAGGATCTGGGCAGGGCGACGAGCAGTACTTC
-	TRBJ2-7	15	TRBV5-1	TRBD1	CASSWTDRGLYEQYF	TGCGCCAGCAGCTGGACCGACAGGGGGCTCTACGAGCAGTACTTC
-	TRBJ1-2	13	TRBV7-9	-	CASSYGTVYGYTF	TGTGCCAGCAGCTACGGGACGGTCTATGGCTACACCTTC
-	TRBJ2-7	14	TRBV28	-	CASSLGGPVYEQYF	TGTGCCAGCAGCCTCGGGGGACCAGTCTACGAGCAGTACTTC
once	TRBJ2-5	14	TRBV4-1	-	CASSPIGRTETQYF	TGCGCCAGCAGCCCGATTGGTAGGACCGAGACCCAGTACTTC
-	TRBJ1-1	11	TRBV29-1	TRBD1	CSGTGGTEAFF	TGCAGCGGGACAGGGGGCACTGAAGCTTTCTTT
once	TRBJ2-5	16	TRBV5-1	TRBD2	CASSLGATSGGETQYF	TGCGCCAGCAGCTTGGGGGCCACTAGCGGCGGGGAGACCCAGTACTTC
-	TRBJ1-5	16	TRBV7-9	-	CASSLAAEVGNQPQHF	TGTGCCAGCAGCTTAGCGGCGGAGGTGGGCAATCAGCCCCAGCATTTT
-	TRBJ2-5	15	TRBV5-8	-	CASSFPSGFVETQYF	TGTGCCAGCAGCTTTCCCTCGGGATTTGTAGAGACCCAGTACTTC
-	TRBJ1-1	12	TRBV6-6	-	CASKTRVTEAFF	TGTGCCAGCAAAACCCGGGTCACTGAAGCTTTCTTT
-	TRBJ1-1	13	TRBV7-9	-	CASSLQEGTEAFF	TGTGCCAGCAGCTTACAAGAGGGAACTGAAGCTTTCTTT
-	TRBJ1-1	14	TRBV6-5	TRBD1	CASSPGTGYTEAFF	TGTGCCAGCAGCCCGGGGACAGGATACACTGAAGCTTTCTTT
-	TRBJ2-1	16	TRBV28	TRBD2	CASSSTSGRGLRGQFF	TGTGCCAGCAGCTCGACTAGCGGGAGGGGACTTAGGGGGCAGTTCTTC
-	TRBJ1-1	15	TRBV6-1	-	CASSQPGAGVTEAFF	TGTGCCAGCAGTCAGCCAGGGGCAGGGGTCACTGAAGCTTTCTTT
-	TRBJ2-2	15	TRBV6-1	-	CASRPGTPGTGELFF	TGTGCCAGCAGACCCGGGACACCGGGAACCGGGGAGCTGTTTTTT
-	TRBJ2-7	14	TRBV5-1	TRBD2	CASSRGEVSYEQYF	TGCGCCAGCAGCCGGGGGGAAGTCTCCTACGAGCAGTACTTC
-	TRBJ2-5	14	TRBV5-1	-	CASNSGVYLETQYF	TGCGCCAGCAACTCGGGTGTTTATCTAGAGACCCAGTACTTC
-	TRBJ2-7	16	TRBV5-4	-	CASSLVGGRNPYEQYF	TGTGCCAGCAGCTTGGTAGGTGGCAGAAACCCCTACGAGCAGTACTTC
-	TRBJ1-2	14	TRBV2	TRBD1	CATAAAGGLYGYTF	TGTGCCACAGCGGCGGCAGGGGGCCTCTATGGCTACACCTTC
-	TRBJ2-5	15	TRBV6-5	-	CASSTRGHELGTQYF	TGTGCCAGCAGTACTCGCGGACACGAACTGGGGACCCAGTACTTC
once	TRBJ1-5	15	TRBV2	-	CASSEDLAGLGPQHF	TGTGCCAGCAGTGAAGACTTGGCGGGCTTGGGGCCCCAGCATTTT
-	TRBJ2-5	16	TRBV7-2	-	CASSLASGPESRTQYF	TGTGCCAGCAGCTTAGCTAGCGGCCCTGAGAGTCGGACCCAGTACTTC
-	TRBJ2-7	14	TRBV7-9	-	CASSLVGGTHEQYF	TGTGCCAGCAGCTTAGTAGGGGGGACACACGAGCAGTACTTC
-	TRBJ2-7	14	TRBV5-5	-	CASSLVSDAYEQYF	TGTGCCAGCAGCTTGGTGTCGGACGCCTACGAGCAGTACTTC
-	TRBJ2-2	15	TRBV5-4	-	CASSGVGPNTGELFF	TGTGCCAGCAGTGGGGTGGGACCAAACACCGGGGAGCTGTTTTTT
-	TRBJ1-5	12	TRBV27	-	CATWDHNQPQHF	TGTGCCACGTGGGACCACAATCAGCCCCAGCATTTT
once	TRBJ2-3	18	TRBV27	-	CASSRRPLRDGSTDTQYF	TGTGCCAGCAGTAGACGGCCCTTGCGGGATGGTAGCACAGATACGCAGTATTTT
-	TRBJ1-5	12	TRBV19	-	CASSTGPQPQHF	TGTGCCAGTAGTACGGGTCCCCAGCCCCAGCATTTT
-	TRBJ1-1	14	TRBV5-8	-	CASSLDSLNTEAFF	TGTGCCAGCAGCTTGGACAGCCTGAACACTGAAGCTTTCTTT
-	TRBJ2-7	17	TRBV28	TRBD2	CASSRPGGLAGVYEQYF	TGTGCCAGCAGTCGACCTGGGGGACTAGCGGGAGTATACGAGCAGTACTTC
-	TRBJ1-4	15	TRBV28	TRBD1	CASSLQGAPAEKLFF	TGTGCCAGCAGTCTACAGGGGGCCCCGGCCGAAAAACTGTTTTTT
-	TRBJ1-1	14	TRBV10-2	-	CASSEAARNTEAFF	TGCGCCAGCAGTGAGGCCGCCAGGAACACTGAAGCTTTCTTT
-	TRBJ2-1	16	TRBV5-1	-	CASSPFVQGPTYEQFF	TGCGCCAGCAGCCCGTTCGTCCAGGGGCCCACTTATGAGCAGTTCTTC
once	TRBJ2-2	15	TRBV5-1	-	CASSQKGGNTGELFF	TGCGCCAGCAGCCAGAAAGGGGGAAACACCGGGGAGCTGTTTTTT
once	TRBJ2-2	13	TRBV5-4	-	CASSFGDTGELFF	TGTGCCAGCAGCTTCGGGGACACCGGGGAGCTGTTTTTT